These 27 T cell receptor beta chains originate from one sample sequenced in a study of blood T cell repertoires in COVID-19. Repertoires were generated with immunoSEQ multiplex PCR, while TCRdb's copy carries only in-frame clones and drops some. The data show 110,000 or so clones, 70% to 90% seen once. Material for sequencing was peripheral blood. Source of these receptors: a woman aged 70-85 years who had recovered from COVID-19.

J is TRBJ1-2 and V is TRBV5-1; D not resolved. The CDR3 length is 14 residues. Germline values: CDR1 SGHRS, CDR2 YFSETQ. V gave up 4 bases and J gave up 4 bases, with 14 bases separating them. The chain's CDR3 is CASSTPEGSYGYTF. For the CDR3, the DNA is TGCGCCAGCAGCACCCCGGAGGGTAGCTATGGCTACACCTTC.

In DNA, the CDR3 is TGTGCCAGCACCGGGGGACGGCTGTATGGCTACACCTTC. It translates to CASTGGRLYGYTF. The chain links TRBV3-1 (or the pseudogene TRBV3-2) to TRBJ1-2, with D perhaps matching TRBD1 (5 bases). The CDR3 runs 13 residues. CDR1 is LGHDT and CDR2 is YNNKEL in the germline V gene (reference sequence). Trimming stripped 7 bases from V and 5 bases from J, with 14 bases between.

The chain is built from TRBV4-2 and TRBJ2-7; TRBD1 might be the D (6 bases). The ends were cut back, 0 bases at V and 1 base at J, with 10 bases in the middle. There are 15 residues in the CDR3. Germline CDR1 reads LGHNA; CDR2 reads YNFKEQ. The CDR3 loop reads CASSQDPGTSYEQYF. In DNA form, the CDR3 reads TGTGCCAGCAGCCAAGACCCCGGGACATCCTACGAGCAGTACTTC.

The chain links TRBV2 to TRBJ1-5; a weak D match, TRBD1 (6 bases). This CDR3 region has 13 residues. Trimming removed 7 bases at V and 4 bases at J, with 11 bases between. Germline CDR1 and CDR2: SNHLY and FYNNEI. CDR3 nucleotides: TGTGCCAGCACCGGACAGCCGAATCAGCCCCAGCATTTT. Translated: CASTGQPNQPQHF.

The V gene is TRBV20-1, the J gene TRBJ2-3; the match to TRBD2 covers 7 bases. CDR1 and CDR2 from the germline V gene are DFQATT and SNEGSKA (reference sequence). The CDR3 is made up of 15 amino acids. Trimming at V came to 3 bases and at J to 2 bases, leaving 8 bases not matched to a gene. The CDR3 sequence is CSASARGVFTDTQYF. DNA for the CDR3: TGCAGTGCTAGTGCACGGGGGGTTTTCACAGATACGCAGTATTTT.

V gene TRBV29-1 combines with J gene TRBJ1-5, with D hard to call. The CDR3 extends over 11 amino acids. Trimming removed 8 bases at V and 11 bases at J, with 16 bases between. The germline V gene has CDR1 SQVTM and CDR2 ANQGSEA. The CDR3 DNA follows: TGCAGCTCTCCCCGGGGATCAGCCCAGCATTTT. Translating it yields CSSPRGSAQHF.

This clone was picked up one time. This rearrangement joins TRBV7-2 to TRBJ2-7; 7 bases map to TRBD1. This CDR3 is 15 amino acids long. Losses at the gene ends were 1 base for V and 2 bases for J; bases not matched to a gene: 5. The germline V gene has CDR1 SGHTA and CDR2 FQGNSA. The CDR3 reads CASSLGTGPTYEQYF. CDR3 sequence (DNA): TGTGCCAGCAGCTTAGGGACAGGCCCTACCTACGAGCAGTACTTC.

The CDR3: CASSPLAGINTGELFF. The CDR3 DNA reads as TGTGCCAGCAGCCCCCTAGCGGGGATAAACACCGGGGAGCTGTTTTTT. V usage is TRBV7-3 and J usage is TRBJ2-2, with 9 positions matching TRBD2. The trim removed 5 bases at V and 2 bases at J, leaving 6 bases unmatched. Germline V gene data show CDR1 as SGHTA and CDR2 as FQGTGA. The CDR3 is 16 amino acids.

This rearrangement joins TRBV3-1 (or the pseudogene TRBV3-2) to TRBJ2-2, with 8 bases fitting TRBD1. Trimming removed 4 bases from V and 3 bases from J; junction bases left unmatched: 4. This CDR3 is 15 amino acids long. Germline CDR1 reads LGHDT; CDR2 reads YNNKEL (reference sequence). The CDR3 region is CASSPADRDTGELFF. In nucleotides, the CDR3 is TGTGCCAGCAGCCCAGCGGACAGGGACACCGGGGAGCTGTTTTTT.

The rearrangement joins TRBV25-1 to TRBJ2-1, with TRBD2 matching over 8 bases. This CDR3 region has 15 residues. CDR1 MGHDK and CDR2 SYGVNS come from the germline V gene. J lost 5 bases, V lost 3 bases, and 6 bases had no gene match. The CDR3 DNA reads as TGTGCCAGCAGTGATAGCGGGGCCGGGGACAATGAGCAGTTCTTC. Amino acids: CASSDSGAGDNEQFF.

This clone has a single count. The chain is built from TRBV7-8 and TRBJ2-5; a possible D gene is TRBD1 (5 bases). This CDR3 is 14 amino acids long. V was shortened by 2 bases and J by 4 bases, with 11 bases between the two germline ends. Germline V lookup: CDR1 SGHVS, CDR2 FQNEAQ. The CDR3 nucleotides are TGTGCCAGCAGCTTAAGGGCCAGGGTAGAGACCCAGTACTTC. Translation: CASSLRARVETQYF.

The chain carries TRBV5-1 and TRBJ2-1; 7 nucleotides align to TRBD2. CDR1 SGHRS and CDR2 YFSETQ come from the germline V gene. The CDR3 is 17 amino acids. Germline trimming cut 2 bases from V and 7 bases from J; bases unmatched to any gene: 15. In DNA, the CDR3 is TGCGCCAGCAGCTTCCTGGGTAGCGGGCTTTCCATAAATGAGCAGTTCTTC. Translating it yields CASSFLGSGLSINEQFF. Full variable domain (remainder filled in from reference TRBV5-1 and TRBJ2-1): KAGVTQTPRYLIKTRGQQVTLSCSPISGHRSVSWYQQTPGQGLQFLFEYFSETQRNKGNFPGRFSGRQFSNSRSEMNVSTLELGDSALYLCASSFLGSGLSINEQFFGPGTRLTVL.

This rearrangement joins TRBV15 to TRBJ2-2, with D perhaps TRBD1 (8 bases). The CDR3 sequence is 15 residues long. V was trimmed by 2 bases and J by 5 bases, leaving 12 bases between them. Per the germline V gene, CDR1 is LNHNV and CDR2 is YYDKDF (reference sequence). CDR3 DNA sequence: TGTGCCACCAGCAGAACAGGGGGAGGGACCGGGGAGCTGTTTTTT. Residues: CATSRTGGGTGELFF.

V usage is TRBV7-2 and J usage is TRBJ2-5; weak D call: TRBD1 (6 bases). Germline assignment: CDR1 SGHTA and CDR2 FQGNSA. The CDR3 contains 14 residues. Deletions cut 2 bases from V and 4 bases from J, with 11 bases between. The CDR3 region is CASSLNRARETQYF. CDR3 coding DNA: TGTGCCAGCAGCTTAAACAGGGCCAGAGAGACCCAGTACTTC.

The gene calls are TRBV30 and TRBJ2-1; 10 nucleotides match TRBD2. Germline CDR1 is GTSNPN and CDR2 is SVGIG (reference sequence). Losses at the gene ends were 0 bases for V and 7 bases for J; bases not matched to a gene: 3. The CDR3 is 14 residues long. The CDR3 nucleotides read TGTGCCTGGAGTGTAGCGGGAGGGCGGAATGAGCAGTTCTTC. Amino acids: CAWSVAGGRNEQFF.

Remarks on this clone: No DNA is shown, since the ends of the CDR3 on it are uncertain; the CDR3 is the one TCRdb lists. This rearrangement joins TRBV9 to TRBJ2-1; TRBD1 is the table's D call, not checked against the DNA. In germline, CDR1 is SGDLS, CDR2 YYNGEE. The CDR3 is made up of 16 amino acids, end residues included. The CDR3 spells CASSPWTTSLDNEQFF.

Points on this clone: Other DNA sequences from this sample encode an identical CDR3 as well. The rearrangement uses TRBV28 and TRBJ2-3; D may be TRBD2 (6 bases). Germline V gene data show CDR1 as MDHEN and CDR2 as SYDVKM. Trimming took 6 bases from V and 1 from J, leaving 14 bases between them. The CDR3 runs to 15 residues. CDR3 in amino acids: CASRFSGRGTDTQYF. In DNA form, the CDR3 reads TGTGCCAGCAGATTTAGCGGTCGAGGCACAGATACGCAGTATTTT.

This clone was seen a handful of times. CDR3 DNA sequence: TGTGCCATCAGTGAGTCTAGTTCACCCCTCCACTTT. Translating it yields CAISESSSPLHF. V usage is TRBV10-3 and J usage is TRBJ1-6; no clear D. The germline V and J ends were trimmed by 0 bases and 9 bases, with 3 bases remaining between them. This CDR3 is 12 amino acids long. CDR1 and CDR2 from the germline V gene are ENHRY and SYGVKD.

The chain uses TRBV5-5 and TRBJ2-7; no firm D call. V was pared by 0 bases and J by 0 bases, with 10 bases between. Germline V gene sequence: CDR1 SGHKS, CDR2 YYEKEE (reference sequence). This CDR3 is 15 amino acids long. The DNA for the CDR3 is TGTGCCAGCAGCTTGGGTACTCAAAGCTCCTACGAGCAGTACTTC. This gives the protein CASSLGTQSSYEQYF. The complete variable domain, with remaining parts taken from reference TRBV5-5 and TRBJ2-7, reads DAGVTQSPTHLIKTRGQQVTLRCSPISGHKSVSWYQQVLGQGPQFIFQYYEKEERGRGNFPDRFSARQFPNYSSELNVNALLLGDSALYLCASSLGTQSSYEQYFGPGTRLTVT.

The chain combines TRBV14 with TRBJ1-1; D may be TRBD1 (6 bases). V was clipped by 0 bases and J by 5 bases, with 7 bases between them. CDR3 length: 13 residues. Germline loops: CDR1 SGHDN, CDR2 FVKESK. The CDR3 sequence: CASSQDRGTEAFF. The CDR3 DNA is TGTGCCAGCAGCCAAGATAGGGGGACTGAAGCTTTCTTT.

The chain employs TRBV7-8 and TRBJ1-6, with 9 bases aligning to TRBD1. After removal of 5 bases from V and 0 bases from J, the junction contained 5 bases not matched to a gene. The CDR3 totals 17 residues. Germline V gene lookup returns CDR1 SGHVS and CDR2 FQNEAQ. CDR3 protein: CASSAGTGSSYNSPLHF. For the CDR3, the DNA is TGTGCCAGCAGCGCCGGGACAGGGAGCTCCTATAATTCACCCCTCCACTTT.

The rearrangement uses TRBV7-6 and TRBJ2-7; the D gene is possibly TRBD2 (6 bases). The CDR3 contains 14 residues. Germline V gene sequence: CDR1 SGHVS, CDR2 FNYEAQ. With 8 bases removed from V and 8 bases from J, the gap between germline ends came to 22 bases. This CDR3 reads CASGAEGLNPQQYF. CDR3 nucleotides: TGTGCCAGCGGGGCCGAGGGACTGAACCCCCAGCAGTACTTC.

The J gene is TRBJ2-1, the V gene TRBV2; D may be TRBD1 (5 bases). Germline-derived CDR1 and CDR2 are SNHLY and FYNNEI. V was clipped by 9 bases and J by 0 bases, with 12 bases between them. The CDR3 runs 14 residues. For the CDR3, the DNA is TGTGCCAGGGAGAAAGACAGCTCCTACAATGAGCAGTTCTTC. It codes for CAREKDSSYNEQFF.

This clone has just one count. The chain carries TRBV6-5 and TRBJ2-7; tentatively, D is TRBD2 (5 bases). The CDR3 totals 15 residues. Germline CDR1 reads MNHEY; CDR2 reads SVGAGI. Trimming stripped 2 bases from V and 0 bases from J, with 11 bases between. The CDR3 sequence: CASSYQRKSSYEQYF. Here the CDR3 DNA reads TGTGCCAGCAGTTACCAGCGGAAGAGCTCCTACGAGCAGTACTTC.

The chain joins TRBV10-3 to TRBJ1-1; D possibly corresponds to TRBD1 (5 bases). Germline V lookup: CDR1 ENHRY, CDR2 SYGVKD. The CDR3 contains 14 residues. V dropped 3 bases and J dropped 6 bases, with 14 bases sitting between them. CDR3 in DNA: TGTGCCATCAGTGATCAGGGTGCGTTCCCTGAAGCTTTCTTT. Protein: CAISDQGAFPEAFF.

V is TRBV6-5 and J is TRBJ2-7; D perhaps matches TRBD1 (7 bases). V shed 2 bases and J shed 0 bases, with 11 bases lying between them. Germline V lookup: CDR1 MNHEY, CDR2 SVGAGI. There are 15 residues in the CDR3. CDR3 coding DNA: TGTGCCAGCAGTTACCGGAGGGACAGCTCCTACGAGCAGTACTTC. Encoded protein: CASSYRRDSSYEQYF.

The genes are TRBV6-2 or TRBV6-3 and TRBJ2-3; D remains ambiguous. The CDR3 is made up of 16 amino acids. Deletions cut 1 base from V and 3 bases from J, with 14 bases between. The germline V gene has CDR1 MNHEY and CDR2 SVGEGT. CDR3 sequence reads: CASSYLGSLETDTQYF. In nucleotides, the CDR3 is TGTGCCAGCAGTTACTTGGGTAGCTTAGAAACAGATACGCAGTATTTT.